Listed below are T cell receptor beta chains from one sample, sequenced in a study of Ad26.COV2.S vaccination and SARS-CoV-2 variants. Data came from immunoSEQ multiplex PCR; TCRdb stores just in-frame clones and leaves some out. This repertoire shows 350,000 to 500,000 clones, roughly 87% found once; its top ten account for under 4.5%. The input for sequencing was peripheral blood, taken in a trial of Ad26.COV2.S vaccine versus placebo. These TCRs come from a person aged 18-60 years who received the Ad26.COV2.S COVID-19 vaccine or a placebo. Each CDR3 is given with its conserved first and last residue. D genes are given only for firm matches. Size is stated for part of the rows, as once, few or many counts, or as a class when the clone is expanded.

D gene,V gene,J gene,clone size,CDR3 protein,CDR3 DNA
-,TRBV10-3,TRBJ1-2,-,CAISESGPNGYTF,TGTGCCATCAGTGAGTCTGGACCCAATGGCTACACCTTC
-,TRBV5-3,TRBJ2-1,-,CARKKDGSGEQFF,TGTGCCAGAAAGAAGGACGGGAGCGGTGAGCAGTTCTTC
-,TRBV7-9,TRBJ2-5,-,CASSSTGRETQYF,TGTGCCAGCAGCTCCACAGGGCGGGAGACCCAGTACTTC
TRBD1,TRBV6-2/TRBV6-3,TRBJ1-5,once,CASSQGGPQHF,TGTGCCAGCAGTCAGGGGGGGCCCCAGCATTTT
TRBD1,TRBV7-2,TRBJ2-4,-,CASSFPGTEPRNIQYF,TGTGCCAGCAGCTTCCCAGGGACAGAGCCAAGGAACATTCAGTACTTC
-,TRBV15,TRBJ1-4,-,CATSTRDTGREKLFF,TGTGCCACCAGCACCCGGGACACCGGTCGGGAAAAACTGTTTTTT
-,TRBV28,TRBJ2-7,-,CASGSGGYTYEQYF,TGTGCCAGCGGTTCGGGGGGCTACACCTACGAGCAGTACTTC
-,TRBV7-9,TRBJ1-4,-,CASSFSGGAPNEKLFF,TGTGCCAGCAGCTTCAGTGGGGGGGCGCCTAATGAAAAACTGTTTTTT
TRBD1,TRBV4-3,TRBJ2-7,-,CASSRGQGYEQYF,TGCGCCAGCAGCCGCGGACAGGGTTACGAGCAGTACTTC
TRBD2,TRBV29-1,TRBJ2-1,-,CSTGGNEQFF,TGCAGCACGGGGGGGAATGAGCAGTTCTTC
TRBD2,TRBV5-6,TRBJ2-5,-,CASSLVGLAGGETQYF,TGTGCCAGCAGCTTGGTAGGGCTAGCGGGTGGAGAGACCCAGTACTTC
-,TRBV6-2/TRBV6-3,TRBJ2-1,-,CASSLNRDNEQFF,TGTGCCAGCAGTCTCAATAGGGACAATGAGCAGTTCTTC
-,TRBV5-1,TRBJ1-2,once,CASSLSGDRGYTF,TGCGCCAGCAGCTTGTCGGGGGACCGTGGCTACACCTTC
-,TRBV19,TRBJ2-5,-,CASSIGRGETQYF,TGTGCCAGTAGTATTGGCAGGGGAGAGACCCAGTACTTC
-,TRBV9,TRBJ2-1,-,CASNSPLRQASSYNEQFF,TGTGCCAGCAACTCACCCCTCCGACAGGCGAGCTCCTACAATGAGCAGTTCTTC
TRBD1,TRBV11-2,TRBJ1-3,-,CASSWADRGTGNTIYF,TGTGCCAGCAGCTGGGCAGACAGGGGCACTGGAAACACCATATATTTT
-,TRBV11-1,TRBJ1-1,-,CASSPIFNQVTEAFF,TGTGCCAGCAGCCCGATCTTCAACCAGGTCACTGAAGCTTTCTTT
-,TRBV4-3,TRBJ2-3,-,CASSQDGPNRADTQYF,TGCGCCAGCAGCCAAGATGGCCCCAATAGGGCGGATACGCAGTATTTT
-,TRBV7-9,TRBJ1-4,-,CASSLTRTTNEKLFF,TGTGCCAGCAGCTTAACACGGACAACTAATGAAAAACTGTTTTTT
-,TRBV3-1/TRBV3-2,TRBJ1-6,-,CASSQGRGRGSPLHF,TGTGCCAGCAGCCAAGGGAGGGGCCGGGGTTCACCCCTCCACTTT
-,TRBV7-9,TRBJ2-2,-,CASSLDRLSGELFF,TGTGCCAGCAGCTTGGACAGATTGTCCGGGGAGCTGTTTTTT
TRBD2,TRBV29-1,TRBJ2-7,-,CSVSGVYEQYF,TGCAGCGTTAGCGGGGTCTACGAGCAGTACTTC
TRBD1,TRBV18,TRBJ2-7,-,CASSPPAGTGVYEQYF,TGTGCCAGCTCACCTCCCGCTGGGACAGGGGTCTACGAGCAGTACTTC
-,TRBV7-8,TRBJ2-3,-,CASSPRRGGAIGTQYF,TGTGCCAGCAGCCCCCGCCGGGGTGGGGCGATCGGTACGCAGTATTTT
-,TRBV29-1,TRBJ1-5,-,CSVVGDSNQPQHF,TGCAGCGTTGTAGGGGATAGCAATCAGCCCCAGCATTTT
-,TRBV19,TRBJ2-1,-,CASSIDPTGPGGQFF,TGTGCCAGTAGTATAGACCCGACAGGTCCCGGGGGGCAGTTCTTC
TRBD1,TRBV4-2,TRBJ2-7,-,CASSRSGTGDEQYF,TGTGCCAGCAGCCGATCCGGGACAGGGGACGAGCAGTACTTC
-,TRBV24-1,TRBJ2-7,-,CATSDLREQYF,TGTGCCACCAGTGATTTGCGGGAGCAGTACTTC
-,TRBV6-4,TRBJ2-1,once,CASSTQGQPYNEQFF,TGTGCCAGCAGCACTCAAGGACAGCCCTACAATGAGCAGTTCTTC
-,TRBV7-2,TRBJ1-5,-,CASSLPGQISNQPQHF,TGTGCCAGCAGCCTTCCGGGTCAGATTAGCAATCAGCCCCAGCATTTT
TRBD2,TRBV6-8,TRBJ2-7,-,CASSRRPSGRGDEQYF,TGTGCCAGCAGTCGTCGGCCTAGCGGGAGAGGGGACGAGCAGTACTTC
TRBD1,TRBV19,TRBJ2-5,once,CASSPRDRRGETQYF,TGTGCCAGTAGTCCCCGGGACAGGCGGGGAGAGACCCAGTACTTC
TRBD1,TRBV10-3,TRBJ1-1,-,CAAGQGFTEAFF,TGTGCCGCCGGACAGGGCTTCACTGAAGCTTTCTTT
-,TRBV27,TRBJ2-3,-,CASSLQGPDTQYF,TGTGCCAGCAGTTTACAGGGTCCAGATACGCAGTATTTT
TRBD2,TRBV9,TRBJ2-5,-,CASSRLAEISETQYF,TGTGCCAGCAGTCGACTAGCGGAGATTTCAGAGACCCAGTACTTC
TRBD1,TRBV28,TRBJ2-7,-,CASSFDRGRSYEQYF,TGTGCCAGCAGTTTCGACAGGGGTCGATCCTACGAGCAGTACTTC
TRBD2,TRBV7-3,TRBJ2-5,-,CASSRGEYGETQYF,TGTGCCAGCAGTCGGGGGGAATATGGAGAGACCCAGTACTTC
TRBD1,TRBV28,TRBJ2-5,-,CASGRGPGSGETQYF,TGTGCCAGCGGCAGGGGGCCTGGGAGTGGGGAGACCCAGTACTTC
TRBD1,TRBV19,TRBJ2-2,-,CASKGQGAMDTGELFF,TGTGCCAGTAAAGGACAGGGGGCGATGGACACCGGGGAGCTGTTTTTT
-,TRBV19,TRBJ2-2,-,CASSIRVGGNTGELFF,TGTGCCAGTAGTATCCGCGTCGGCGGGAACACCGGGGAGCTGTTTTTT
TRBD2,TRBV18,TRBJ2-1,-,CASSPPAGTSGRWPYNEQFF,TGTGCCAGCTCACCCCCTGCCGGGACTAGCGGGAGGTGGCCCTACAATGAGCAGTTCTTC
TRBD2,TRBV10-3,TRBJ2-1,once,CAISESQTSGQFF,TGTGCCATCAGTGAGTCCCAGACTAGCGGGCAGTTCTTC
TRBD2,TRBV3-1/TRBV3-2,TRBJ2-7,-,CASSQRTSGSYEQYF,TGTGCCAGCAGCCAGAGGACTAGCGGGAGTTACGAGCAGTACTTC
-,TRBV11-3,TRBJ2-7,once,CASSLDLRSEQYF,TGTGCCAGCAGCTTAGATTTAAGGTCTGAGCAGTACTTC
-,TRBV28,TRBJ2-7,-,CASSRVSVGPYEQYF,TGTGCCAGCAGTCGGGTGTCGGTCGGGCCCTACGAGCAGTACTTC